Listed below are T cell receptor beta chains from one sample, sequenced in a study of tumor-infiltrating lymphocytes in primary liver carcinoma. TCRdb re-analysed the multiplex PCR reads in MiXCR, keeping a single row per CDR3 protein. The sample lists around 210,000 distinct CDR3 sequences; about two thirds were seen once. Sequencing was carried out using peripheral blood. These TCRs come from a woman in her sixties with primary liver carcinoma and hepatitis B virus infection. CDR3s include the opening cysteine and the closing phenylalanine or tryptophan. A D gene is named only where the DNA matches it firmly. Only part of the rows carry a size: once, few, many, or a class if the clone is expanded.

CAGSPRLGSYNEQFF	TGTGCCGGCAGCCCCCGACTGGGATCTTACAATGAGCAGTTCTTC	TRBV5-4	TRBJ2-1	NA	NA
CASSLSTGTETQYF	TGCGCCAGCAGCTTGTCGACAGGCACAGAGACCCAGTACTTC	TRBV5-1	TRBJ2-5	few	NA
CAITRGLAGERQETQYF	TGTGCCATTACCCGGGGGCTAGCGGGAGAGAGACAAGAGACCCAGTACTTC	TRBV19	TRBJ2-5	NA	TRBD2
CASSMTGNTGAFF	TGTGCCAGCAGCATGACAGGAAACACTGGAGCTTTCTTC	TRBV6-6	TRBJ1-1	NA	NA
CASSRQGGDQGTQYF	TGTGCCAGCAGCCGACAGGGCGGGGATCAAGGGACCCAGTACTTC	TRBV7-9	TRBJ2-5	NA	NA
CASSLRRGRADTQYF	TGTGCCAGCAGTTTGCGCAGGGGGCGGGCAGATACGCAGTATTTT	TRBV28	TRBJ2-3	few	TRBD1
CASSVALGTAETQYF	TGTGCCAGCAGCGTAGCCCTAGGCACCGCAGAGACCCAGTACTTC	TRBV9	TRBJ2-5	NA	NA
CASSFQGAGLAKNIQYF	TGTGCCAGCAGTTTCCAGGGAGCGGGGCTAGCCAAAAACATTCAGTACTTC	TRBV28	TRBJ2-4	few	TRBD2
CASRGIRTGPKTEAFF	TGTGCCAGCAGGGGGATTAGGACAGGGCCGAAGACTGAAGCTTTCTTT	TRBV12-3/TRBV12-4	TRBJ1-1	NA	TRBD1
CSARPRESTDTQYF	TGCAGTGCGAGACCGCGGGAGAGTACAGATACGCAGTATTTT	TRBV20-1	TRBJ2-3	NA	TRBD2
CASSGTGETYGYTF	TGTGCCAGTAGCGGCACAGGGGAAACTTATGGCTACACCTTC	TRBV19	TRBJ1-2	NA	TRBD1
CATSREDRRNQPQHF	TGTGCCACCAGCAGAGAGGACAGGCGCAATCAGCCCCAGCATTTT	TRBV15	TRBJ1-5	NA	TRBD1
CASSRVRKADTNTQYF	TGCGCCAGCAGCCGAGTCAGGAAGGCCGATACAAATACGCAGTATTTT	TRBV4-1	TRBJ2-3	NA	NA
CASSKGGVTSTDTQYF	TGTGCCAGTAGTAAGGGCGGAGTAACTAGCACAGATACGCAGTATTTT	TRBV19	TRBJ2-3	NA	NA
CASSLSRTVNTEASF	TGCGCCAGCAGCCTATCCCGGACGGTGAACACTGAAGCTTCCTTT	TRBV4-1	TRBJ1-1	NA	NA
CASSEEGQGGEKLSF	TGTGCCAGCAGTGAAGAAGGGCAGGGCGGTGAAAAACTGTCTTTT	TRBV6-1	TRBJ1-4	NA	NA
CASSFGLAGIDTQYF	TGTGCCAGCAGCTTCGGACTAGCGGGTATAGATACGCAGTATTTT	TRBV7-9	TRBJ2-3	NA	TRBD2
CASSKEEGEETGSNEKLFF	TGTGCCAGCAGCAAAGAAGAAGGAGAGGAGACAGGATCTAATGAAAAACTGTTTTTT	TRBV21-1	TRBJ1-4	NA	NA
CASTLKGVAVRYNEQFF	TGTGCCAGCACCCTAAAGGGTGTAGCCGTTCGTTACAATGAGCAGTTCTTC	TRBV28	TRBJ2-1	NA	NA
CASSSRGLGNTGELFF	TGTGCCAGCAGTAGTAGGGGGCTCGGGAACACCGGGGAGCTGTTTTTT	TRBV5-6	TRBJ2-2	once	TRBD1
CASSYTGTSGTDTQYF	TGTGCCAGCAGCTATACCGGGACTAGTGGCACAGATACGCAGTATTTT	TRBV7-9	TRBJ2-3	NA	TRBD2
CASSTGADYYGHTF	TGTGCCAGCAGCACCGGGGCAGATTACTATGGCCACACCTTC	TRBV11-2	TRBJ1-2	NA	NA
CASSEMGAPYNVQFF	TGTGCCAGCAGTGAGATGGGGGCCCCCTACAATGTGCAGTTCTTC	TRBV6-5	TRBJ2-1	NA	NA
CATSDSGYDYGYTF	TGTGCCACCAGTGATTCAGGGTACGACTATGGCTACACCTTC	TRBV24-1	TRBJ1-2	few	NA
CASSPETSADEQYF	TGCGCCAGCAGCCCGGAGACTAGCGCGGACGAGCAGTACTTC	TRBV4-1	TRBJ2-7	NA	TRBD2
CASSPSVGGRRPASLHERYF	TGTGCCAGCAGCCCCTCGGTCGGCGGGAGGAGACCGGCTTCCCTCCACGAGCGGTACTTC	TRBV4-2	TRBJ2-7	NA	TRBD2
CANSSSTGLSYNEQFF	TGTGCCAACAGCTCGTCAACGGGGCTCTCCTACAATGAGCAGTTCTTC	TRBV11-2	TRBJ2-1	NA	NA
CTNSHGLNGITDTQYF	TGTACCAACAGCCATGGACTAAACGGGATCACAGATACGCAGTATTTT	TRBV11-1	TRBJ2-3	NA	NA
CASRNGARGRQPQHF	TGTGCCAGCAGAAATGGGGCCAGGGGGCGTCAGCCCCAGCATTTT	TRBV28	TRBJ1-5	few	TRBD1
CASSIWTDSADTQYF	TGCGCCAGCAGCATCTGGACAGACAGCGCAGATACGCAGTATTTT	TRBV5-1	TRBJ2-3	NA	NA
CASIRGGSTGELFF	TGTGCCAGCATCCGCGGGGGTTCCACCGGGGAGCTGTTTTTT	TRBV28	TRBJ2-2	NA	TRBD2
CASGWTGGEEAFF	TGTGCCAGCGGTTGGACAGGGGGAGAGGAAGCTTTCTTT	TRBV5-4	TRBJ1-1	NA	TRBD1
CASSLYSLNTEAFF	TGTGCCAGCAGTTTATACAGCTTGAACACTGAAGCTTTCTTT	TRBV12-3/TRBV12-4	TRBJ1-1	many	NA
CASSAMIQETQYF	TGTGCCAGCAGTGCCATGATACAAGAGACCCAGTACTTC	TRBV25-1	TRBJ2-5	few	NA
CASSLVAGGPYMQYF	TGTGCCAGCAGCTTAGTTGCGGGAGGTCCATATATGCAGTATTTT	TRBV11-2	TRBJ2-3	NA	TRBD2
CANQRLTYEQYF	TGTGCCAACCAACGGTTGACCTACGAGCAGTACTTC	TRBV11-3	TRBJ2-7	few	NA
CASSPDSESGWGTQYF	TGTGCCAGCAGCCCAGACTCCGAGAGCGGATGGGGTACGCAGTATTTT	TRBV11-1	TRBJ2-3	many	NA
CASEASNTGELLF	TGTGCCAGCGAGGCGAGTAACACCGGGGAGCTGTTGTTT	TRBV6-6	TRBJ2-2	NA	NA
CASRDLGNGNTIYF	TGTGCCAGCAGGGACCTGGGGAATGGAAACACCATATATTTT	TRBV11-2	TRBJ1-3	NA	NA
CASSPRELSGNNEQFF	TGCGCCAGCAGCCCAAGGGAGTTATCTGGGAACAATGAGCAGTTCTTC	TRBV4-1	TRBJ2-1	many	NA
CASSPGGRTDTQYF	TGTGCCAGCAGCCCTGGCGGGAGAACAGATACGCAGTATTTT	TRBV2	TRBJ2-3	few	TRBD2
CARSPSGVGTGELFF	TGTGCCAGGAGCCCGAGTGGGGTTGGGACCGGGGAGCTGTTTTTT	TRBV11-2	TRBJ2-2	NA	NA
CASSRLVGDSEQYF	TGTGCCAGCAGCAGGCTAGTGGGGGACTCGGAGCAGTACTTC	TRBV11-2	TRBJ2-7	NA	NA
CSVGEAGANVLTF	TGCAGCGTTGGGGAGGCTGGGGCCAACGTCCTGACTTTC	TRBV29-1	TRBJ2-6	NA	NA
CASSLGTGRTDTQYF	TGTGCCAGCAGCTTGGGGACAGGGCGCACAGATACGCAGTATTTT	TRBV5-4	TRBJ2-3	many	TRBD1